This T cell receptor (beta chain) was obtained from a study of cytomegalovirus exposure and HLA in healthy donors (dated by TCRdb to about 2017). A note on the overall study: An earlier analysis of roughly 500 of the donors reported 276 Gb of sequence data and 100 million to 120 million unique TCR beta sequences obtained from some 200 million T cells. An early release that covered around 590 HLA-typed donors contained approximately 290 gigabases of sequencing data and about 84 million unique TCR sequences. Of the 300 to 500 genotyped donors, roughly 80% were placed in the genetic ancestry cluster associated with self-reported Caucasian donors. The study aimed to test whether cataloging public T cell receptors could reveal signatures of past pathogen exposure. The study profiled the T cell repertoires of 500 to 800 subjects by immunosequencing and related them to cytomegalovirus serostatus. A separate validation cohort of 100 to 150 different subjects was used in addition to the roughly 720-subject first cohort. To predict cytomegalovirus infection status, the study brought together high-throughput TCR immunosequencing, statistical association of individual TCRs with disease status, and machine learning. A later analysis re-examined previously published TCR beta repertoires from just over 650 donors and added high-resolution HLA genotyping to investigate patterns of TCR occurrence. Rather than using new phenotypic data, the later analysis identified candidate immune exposures from TCR beta sequences and from how often those sequences occurred across donors. An earlier analysis of approximately 630 of the donors applied high-throughput TCR beta sequencing to assess whether each TCR beta V gene segment acted as functional or pseudogenic. Donor age, sex, ethnicity and CMV serostatus were compiled alongside the repertoire data. A later genetic analysis used genome-wide SNP genotypes for about 55% of the 666 donors, treating that subset as a discovery cohort. All discovery cohort repertoires had been generated on a single sequencing platform. Both class I and class II loci were covered by HLA typing, at four-digit resolution. Typing coverage varied by locus: about 620-630 donors for A, B, C, DRB1 and DQB1; 500 to 550 for DQA1; over 600 for DPA1; around 450 for DPB1. Roughly five DR-DQ haplotypes were handled as single units for association and clustering, since linkage in the cohort was strong. On average, roughly 200,000 unique TCR beta nucleotide sequences were sequenced per donor among 398 genotyped donors of the cohort, with roughly 18% of those sequences being non-productive. On the study overall, not on this receptor specifically: A later genetic analysis associated a missense DCLRE1C variant with V-gene and J-gene trimming of TCR beta chains, and an independent cohort replicated the association. Linkage disequilibrium might explain the correlated functional status among segregating V segments, but an unknown experimental factor could not be ruled out. In the study, 150 to 200 TCR beta chains were listed as associated with cytomegalovirus. When HLA alleles, especially DR and DQ, strongly co-occurred, TCR associations were difficult to assign to individual alleles. Roughly 17 rarely observed V segments, including chromosome 9 orphons, were excluded from the earlier analysis of several hundred of the donors because counts were too low. Several of the top co-occurrence clusters appeared to be linked to parvovirus B19, influenza, CMV and Epstein-Barr virus, according to a later analysis. In both the original and validation cohorts, the classifier was reported to diagnose cytomegalovirus status with high specificity and sensitivity. Sequencing depth was assumed to be roughly uniform across donors in the presence/absence analyses, though that assumption may not hold. Immune exposure information for the cohort was limited to CMV serostatus. This cohort had only TCR beta chains sequenced, and the lack of alpha or paired-chain data limited which features could be detected. A cluster of highly shared sequence variants was judged likely to be a technical artifact of the sequencing pipeline. Some IMGT-functional V segments, including TRBV6-2 and TRBV6-3, could not be told apart with the 87-base-pair reads, so those segments were excluded. A further reported finding was that TCR beta sequences accurately predicted the HLA-A and HLA-B alleles for most subjects in the first cohort. Because HLA typing was unavailable for some donors at each locus, only the typed subset was used in association tests. In a later analysis, HLA-associated TCR beta chains were found to be more clonally expanded and to have lower generation probabilities than equally common non-associated chains. According to a later genetic analysis, donors in an Asian-associated ancestry cluster had fewer N-insertions in productive TCRs than the roughly 670-donor mean. At a false discovery rate of 0.05, a later analysis linked about 16,000 TCR beta sequences to specific HLA alleles. In vitro tests confirmed that a few of the cytomegalovirus-associated TCR beta chains recognize cytomegalovirus antigens. Broadly in line with IMGT annotations, most TCR beta V segments showed up in productive rearrangements about 87% or about 30% of the time in an earlier analysis of roughly 590 of the donors. A later analysis found that TCR association rates varied across HLA loci, with DRB1 alleles showing the most associated TCRs and HLA-C alleles the fewest. The authors suggested that the approach could potentially be extended to other disease states and immunological phenotypes. Most TCR sequences were observed very rarely across donors, whereas some public TCRs were present in many individuals. According to a later analysis, most CMV-associated TCR beta chains appeared to be HLA-restricted, and the HLA associations seemed to be driven largely by CMV exposure.

Library creation used the immunoSEQ multiplex PCR assay. For the multiplex PCR, a mixture combining 60 forward primers for TCR Vbeta segments and 13 reverse primers for TCR Jbeta segments was used. The CDR3 region of rearranged TCR beta genes was amplified from genomic DNA by a multiplex PCR assay. Amplified TCR beta libraries were sequenced as 87-base-pair reads on the Illumina HiSeq System. From the authors' description of their analysis: Across the 500 to 850 repertoires, a later analysis counted 80 million or so unique TCR beta chains, 9.5 million to 12 million of which were shared by at least two donors. Raw reads were error-corrected and collapsed into unique sequences by a nearest-neighbor algorithm in which closely related sequences were merged to remove PCR and sequencing errors. CDR3 sequences were aligned to IMGT reference sequences to assign V, D and J gene segments. For a sequence to be retained, a match of at least six nucleotides to both a V gene segment and a J gene segment was required. A rearrangement counted as productive if the CDR3 had no stop codons and remained in frame with V and J, and every other rearrangement counted as non-productive. Following IMGT convention, CDR3 was defined as the stretch from the second conserved V-encoded cysteine up to the conserved J-encoded phenylalanine. In an earlier analysis of around 640 of the donors, sequences lacking an unambiguous match to a single V gene segment were excluded. An earlier analysis of 587 of the donors called V segments functional above 56.7% productive rearrangements and segregating when the between-donor standard deviation exceeded 5%. A statistical classification framework was developed to diagnose cytomegalovirus status using the catalog of TCR beta chain sequences. V and J gene assignment, in a later analysis, came from comparing TCR nucleotide sequences with IMGT/GENE-DB human TR gene sequences. The TCRdist pipeline was used in a later analysis to assign CDR3 sequences and most-parsimonious VDJ recombination scenarios. In a later analysis, each TCR beta chain was defined by its CDR3 amino acid sequence together with its V-gene family, and reads without a unique V-gene family were excluded. To address suspected cross-contamination and a sequencing artifact, a later analysis removed roughly 580 highly shared, low-generation-probability nucleotide sequences. In a later analysis, a clonal expansion index was calculated for each public chain from normalized within-repertoire ranks of inferred template counts. A later analysis computed generation probabilities with a VDJ recombination model fitted to out-of-frame rearrangements, and checked the results against IGoR. Hypergeometric tests were used in a later analysis to score TCR-TCR, TCR-HLA and TCR-CMV co-occurrence, with a repertoire-size bias correction applied to the TCR pairs. To estimate false discovery rates, a later analysis permuted the HLA or CMV assignments 20 times. In a later analysis, co-occurring TCRs were grouped using DBSCAN, with TCRdist sequence similarity added in when clustering inside HLA-allele-positive subsets. Co-occurrence clustering excluded repertoires with fewer than 30,000 or more than 120,000 public chains, plus five with anomalous nucleotide sharing. TCRdb obtained this table from immuneACCESS and retained in-frame rearrangements with V and J assigned. These tables miss some clones; where compared with another copy, unresolved V genes account for less than half of the shortfall, and the remainder is unexplained. V, J and clone size are those of that table, while D and trimming were read from the DNA. In this sample the table shows over 120,000 clones, 75% to 90% of which occur a single time. Under 3.5% of the sample is held by the ten biggest clonotypes.

Remarks on this clone: Its antigen target is currently unknown. No base qualities exist here, and no much larger clone lies one base off it.

V loses 7 bases, J loses 5 bases, and the germline ends lie 17 bases apart. The CDR1 and CDR2 encoded by the germline V gene (reference sequence) are SEHNR and FQNEAQ. Inclusive of the bounding cysteine and phenylalanine, the CDR3 is 14 residues long. The retained sequence is limited to the CDR3, 42 bases, with the frame set at the first base. The cohort consisted of 666 healthy bone marrow donors. At the time of sampling, every cohort member was nominally healthy, though immune exposures that went unrecorded were likely present. The donor tested CMV seronegative, placing the donor among the roughly 350 seronegative members of the cohort. A peripheral blood sample was provided by each donor, and peripheral blood mononuclear cells were used for TCR beta sequencing. Genomic DNA was extracted from the blood cell samples with the Qiagen DNeasy Blood Extraction Kit.

Specimen: PBMCs. This receptor was obtained from a woman aged 25 to 39 in good health and CMV-seronegative. Rearrangement joined TRBV7-9 to TRBJ1-1; 5 matching bases give a weak D call of TRBD1. The nucleotides read TGTGCCAGCAACCCGGGGTGGGGGGGGACTGAAGCTTTCTTT. This codes for CASNPGWGGTEAFF. The variable domain in full, with residues beyond the CDR3 obtained from the reference TRBV7-9 and TRBJ1-1 genes, is DTGVSQNPRHKITKRGQNVTFRCDPISEHNRLYWYRQTLGQGPEFLTYFQNEAQLEKSRLLSDRFSAERPKGSFSTLEIQRTEQGDSAMYLCASNPGWGGTEAFFGQGTRLTVV.